What follows are 13 T cell receptor beta chains derived from one specimen sequenced in a study of PD-1 blockade in classical Hodgkin lymphoma. TCRdb's copy holds only in-frame clones and misses some; the assay was immunoSEQ multiplex PCR. The table lists some 86,000 clones, 90% of them singletons. Time point of the sample: cycle 4 day 1 (C4D1), after five to seven weeks of nivolumab. Relapse after autologous stem cell transplantation occurred in every patient, and brentuximab vedotin exposure varied. The sequencing here drew on peripheral blood mononuclear cells (PBMCs), taken before the fourth cycle of nivolumab. Receptors originate from a human donor with classical Hodgkin lymphoma.

The chain joins TRBV6-4 to TRBJ2-7, with 12 bases identical to TRBD2. The CDR3 runs to 17 residues. The junction had 8 bases not matched to a gene; V was cut back by 5 bases and J by 0 bases. Germline V lookup: CDR1 MRHNA, CDR2 SNTAGT. CDR3 DNA sequence: TGTGCCAGCAGTTCCCGGGGACTAGCGGGTTTCTCCTACGAGCAGTACTTC. This translates into CASSSRGLAGFSYEQYF.

This chain links TRBV6-6 with TRBJ1-1; unclear D gene. Between the trimmed V and J ends, which lost 6 bases and 5 bases, there was a span of 10 bases. Germline V gene lookup returns CDR1 MNHNY and CDR2 SVGAGI (reference sequence). This CDR3 has 12 amino acids. The CDR3: CASRSFWTEAFF. In nucleotides, the CDR3 is TGTGCCAGCAGGAGTTTCTGGACTGAAGCTTTCTTT.

The rearrangement uses TRBV28 and TRBJ1-2, with D tentatively TRBD1 (5 bases). From germline, CDR1 is MDHEN and CDR2 SYDVKM. Trimming took off 1 base at V and 0 bases at J, with 12 bases between the two ends. CDR3 size: 16 residues. CDR3: CASSLLSGPANYGYTF. CDR3 nucleotide sequence: TGTGCCAGCAGTTTATTATCGGGACCTGCTAACTATGGCTACACCTTC.

This clone was observed a handful of times. This chain uses TRBV19 with TRBJ1-2; D remains unclear. The CDR3 extends over 12 amino acids. V lost 6 bases to trimming and J lost 6 bases, with 11 bases between them. Germline V CDR1 and CDR2: LNHDA, SQIVND (reference sequence). The CDR3 loop is CASSPFGDGYTF. The CDR3 DNA reads as TGTGCCAGTAGCCCATTTGGGGATGGCTACACCTTC.

V usage is TRBV6-4 and J usage is TRBJ2-2; the D call may be TRBD1 or TRBD2 (5 bases each). The CDR3 loop spans 16 amino acids. Trimming removed 0 bases at V and 6 bases at J, with 14 bases between. Germline V lookup: CDR1 MRHNA, CDR2 SNTAGT. CDR3 loop: CASSDSPSLGAGELFF. Here the CDR3 DNA reads TGTGCCAGCAGTGACTCCCCCTCTTTGGGGGCCGGGGAGCTGTTTTTT.

This chain uses TRBV10-3 with TRBJ1-2, with a weak D call TRBD1 (6 bases). CDR1 and CDR2 from the germline V gene are ENHRY and SYGVKD. This CDR3 has 14 residues. The germline V and J ends were trimmed by 6 bases and 2 bases, with 13 bases remaining between them. This CDR3 is CAIRTGQLNYGYTF. CDR3 in DNA: TGTGCCATCAGGACCGGACAGCTAAACTATGGCTACACCTTC.

This chain uses TRBV7-8 with TRBJ2-3; D unresolved. V was trimmed by 1 base and J by 0 bases, leaving 2 bases between them. The CDR3 totals 13 residues. Germline assignment: CDR1 SGHVS and CDR2 FQNEAQ. As DNA, the CDR3 is TGTGCCAGCAGCTTAGGGAGCACAGATACGCAGTATTTT. This gives the protein CASSLGSTDTQYF.

This clone appeared once. The chain joins TRBV18 to TRBJ2-3, with TRBD1 as a possible D gene (6 bases). This CDR3 is 16 amino acids long. V lost 3 bases, J lost 2 bases, and 15 bases lay in between. CDR1 and CDR2 from the germline V gene are KGHSH and LQKENI. CDR3 in DNA: TGTGCCAGCTCACCGGTCGAGACAGGTTACACAGATACGCAGTATTTT. It yields the protein CASSPVETGYTDTQYF.

The V gene is TRBV11-2, the J gene TRBJ2-7; no definite D call. The CDR3 is 14 amino acids. CDR1 and CDR2 (germline): SGHAT, FQNNGV. Trimming shortened V by 2 bases and J by 4 bases, and 12 bases separated the two germline ends. CDR3 DNA sequence: TGTGCCAGCAGCTTAAGGGTAGTCGGATACGAGCAGTACTTC. Translation gives CASSLRVVGYEQYF.

The CDR3 spells CASSFEGGPPYEQYF. As DNA, the CDR3 is TGTGCCAGCAGCTTCGAGGGAGGGCCACCCTACGAGCAGTACTTC. The V call is TRBV7-3, the J call TRBJ2-5, with 7 bases matching TRBD2. The DNA matches TRBJ2-7 better at its end, which makes the J call doubtful. This CDR3 spans 15 amino acids. CDR1 is SGHTA and CDR2 is FQGTGA in the germline V gene.

In regard to this clone: Other DNA sequences in the sample encode the same CDR3. The V call is TRBV10-3, the J call TRBJ2-7; no firm D call. V was shortened by 5 bases and J by 3 bases, with 5 bases between the two germline ends. CDR3 length: 11 residues. Germline V gene data show CDR1 as ENHRY and CDR2 as SYGVKD. The CDR3 bases are TGTGCCATCAGTCAGGACTACGAGCAGTACTTC. Its protein is CAISQDYEQYF.

This clone was detected ten times or more. The rearrangement links TRBV6-5 to TRBJ1-1, with TRBD1 matching over 10 bases. Germline CDR1 MNHEY, CDR2 SVGAGI. The CDR3 has 14 residues. With 4 bases clipped from V and 1 base from J, the junction kept 0 bases outside the gene matches. The CDR3 region is CASSWTGGNTEAFF. The CDR3 DNA reads TGTGCCAGCAGTTGGACAGGGGGGAACACTGAAGCTTTCTTT.

This clone is a singleton in its sample. The rearrangement uses TRBV5-4 and TRBJ1-5; D perhaps matches TRBD1 (6 bases). V was shortened by 0 bases and J by 1 base, with 8 bases between the two germline ends. The CDR3 is 15 residues long. From germline, CDR1 is SGHNT and CDR2 YYREEE (reference sequence). The CDR3 reads CASSLAGTSNQPQHF. In nucleotides, the CDR3 is TGTGCCAGCAGCTTGGCGGGGACAAGCAATCAGCCCCAGCATTTT.